These 30 T cell receptor beta chains share one sample of origin, sequenced in a study of blood T cells in healthy people across ages. Then a second PCR, running roughly 7 to 11 cycles, was carried out with a sample-barcoded 5' primer and a J-beta primer mix. TCRdb itself ran the 5' RACE reads through MiXCR, one entry per CDR3 protein. The sample has about 640,000 distinct CDR3 sequences; about 53% are singletons. The sample taken for sequencing was blood. The receptors derive from a man aged 55-75 years in good health.

CDR3: CASSSGLGLYEQYF. CDR3 coding DNA: TGTGCCAGCAGTTCGGGCCTTGGACTCTACGAGCAGTACTTC. The V gene is TRBV28, the J gene TRBJ2-7; a possible D gene is TRBD2 (5 bases). Germline V gene sequence: CDR1 MDHEN, CDR2 SYDVKM. There are 14 residues in the CDR3. V lost 4 bases and J 3 bases, leaving 13 bases between the germline ends.

V gene TRBV4-1 combines with J gene TRBJ1-2; tentative D call: TRBD1 (6 bases). This CDR3 has 16 residues. V lost 5 bases and J lost 2, with 18 bases in between. Germline V gene data show CDR1 as MGHRA and CDR2 as YSYEKL. The DNA of the CDR3 is TGCGCCAGCAGCACCCAACAGGGAGGTCAAAACTATGGCTACACCTTC. As protein: CASSTQQGGQNYGYTF.

The chain employs TRBV9 and TRBJ1-1; 9 positions agree with TRBD1. Germline V lookup: CDR1 SGDLS, CDR2 YYNGEE. This CDR3 is 17 amino acids long. The V gene end was trimmed by 0 bases and the J gene end by 3 bases; junction bases not matched to a gene: 9. The CDR3 DNA reads as TGTGCCAGCAGCGTAGGAGTGGGGGGACAGGGTGACACTGAAGCTTTCTTT. Translating gives CASSVGVGGQGDTEAFF.

This sequence joins TRBV28 and TRBJ2-2, with 10 bases identical to TRBD1. V was pared by 6 bases and J by 0 bases, with 4 bases of the junction left unmatched. The germline V gene has CDR1 MDHEN and CDR2 SYDVKM. This CDR3 spans 16 amino acids. The CDR3 region has the DNA TGTGCCAGCAGCTATGGGACAGGGGCGAACACCGGGGAGCTGTTTTTT. Amino acid sequence: CASSYGTGANTGELFF.

Only a few counts were recorded for this clonotype. This rearrangement joins TRBV7-9 to TRBJ2-1; no reliable D call. Germline V gene sequence: CDR1 SEHNR, CDR2 FQNEAQ (reference sequence). CDR3 length: 11 amino acids. Trimming took 6 bases from V and 7 from J, leaving 7 bases between them. The CDR3 DNA follows: TGTGCCAGCAGTAGTGAGAATGAGCAGTTCTTC. The encoded protein is CASSSENEQFF.

This clonotype was observed a few times. This chain links TRBV10-3 with TRBJ2-1; D call uncertain. The germline V gene has CDR1 ENHRY and CDR2 SYGVKD. V was shortened by 5 bases and J by 5 bases, with 7 bases between the two germline ends. The CDR3 length is 12 residues. This CDR3 is CAISYPDNEQFF. CDR3 in DNA: TGTGCCATCAGTTATCCCGACAATGAGCAGTTCTTC.

V gene TRBV5-5 combines with J gene TRBJ1-4, with TRBD1 identical over 9 bases. The CDR3 has 18 amino acids. The V gene end was trimmed by 0 bases and the J gene end by 3 bases; junction bases not matched to a gene: 9. Germline V gives CDR1 SGHKS, CDR2 YYEKEE (reference sequence). CDR3 in DNA: TGTGCCAGCAGCTTGGCTGTGGGGACAGGGTCTCCTAATGAAAAACTGTTTTTT. It codes for CASSLAVGTGSPNEKLFF. The full variable domain, in which reference TRBV5-5 and TRBJ1-4 provide the parts outside the CDR3, is DAGVTQSPTHLIKTRGQQVTLRCSPISGHKSVSWYQQVLGQGPQFIFQYYEKEERGRGNFPDRFSARQFPNYSSELNVNALLLGDSALYLCASSLAVGTGSPNEKLFFGSGTQLSVL.

This clonotype was counted only a few times. The genes are TRBV27 and TRBJ1-4, with TRBD1 as a possible D gene (5 bases). This CDR3 region has 14 residues. Germline V gene data show CDR1 as MNHEY and CDR2 as SMNVEV (reference sequence). Trimming shortened V by 0 bases and J by 7 bases, and 9 bases separated the two germline ends. DNA of the CDR3: TGTGCCAGCAGTTTATCCGGGGCTAGTGAAAAACTGTTTTTT. Residues: CASSLSGASEKLFF.

The chain has TRBV7-9 and TRBJ2-3; 9 nucleotides align to TRBD1. This CDR3 region has 15 residues. V gave up 5 bases and J gave up 0 bases; unmatched junction bases: 3. The germline CDR1 and CDR2 sequences are SEHNR and FQNEAQ (reference sequence). This chain's CDR3 is CASSIGQGSTDTQYF. CDR3 sequence (DNA): TGTGCCAGCAGCATCGGACAGGGGAGCACAGATACGCAGTATTTT.

The chain couples TRBV5-6 to TRBJ1-6, with 12 bases lining up with TRBD1. Germline CDR1 reads SGHDT; CDR2 reads YYEEEE. With V trimmed by 3 bases and J by 4 bases, 8 bases remained unmatched. This CDR3 is built from 18 residues. The CDR3 DNA is TGTGCCAGCAGCTCGGGGACAGGGGGCTTGGGGTATAATTCACCCCTCCACTTT. Translating gives CASSSGTGGLGYNSPLHF. Full variable domain (rest looked up from reference TRBV5-6 and TRBJ1-6): DAGVTQSPTHLIKTRGQQVTLRCSPKSGHDTVSWYQQALGQGPQFIFQYYEEEERQRGNFPDRFSGHQFPNYSSELNVNALLLGDSALYLCASSSGTGGLGYNSPLHFGNGTRLTVT.

This clonotype showed up just a few times. J is TRBJ2-3 and V is TRBV29-1, with TRBD2 matching over 12 bases. CDR1 and CDR2 from the germline V gene are SQVTM and ANQGSEA. The CDR3 length is 13 residues. The J segment lost 4 bases and the V segment lost 4 bases, leaving 0 bases of the junction unmatched. The CDR3 DNA reads as TGCAGCGTTGGGACTAGCGGGGCAGATACGCAGTATTTT. This gives the protein CSVGTSGADTQYF.

This chain links TRBV28 with TRBJ2-6, with D perhaps matching TRBD2 (5 bases). V lost 7 bases, J lost 0 bases, and 7 bases lay in between. The CDR3 runs to 14 residues. CDR1 is MDHEN, CDR2 SYDVKM, per germline. The CDR3 here is CASKRSSGANVLTF. The CDR3 bases are TGTGCCAGCAAGCGGTCCTCTGGGGCCAACGTCCTGACTTTC.

The chain couples TRBV3-1 to TRBJ1-2, with 9 bases matching TRBD1. The CDR3 runs to 15 residues. From germline, CDR1 is LGHDT and CDR2 YNNKEL (reference sequence). Unmatched junction bases numbered 5, after V lost 4 bases and J lost 2 bases. The CDR3 coding sequence is TGTGCCAGCAGCCCCTGGACAGGGGCCAACTATGGCTACACCTTC. Translation gives CASSPWTGANYGYTF.

The genes are TRBV20-1 and TRBJ1-6; the D gene is possibly TRBD1 (6 bases). The CDR3 extends over 12 amino acids. Germline CDR1 reads DFQATT; CDR2 reads SNEGSKA (reference sequence). Trimming cost V 0 bases and J 12 bases, with 9 bases left between them. CDR3 sequence (DNA): TGCAGTGCTAGAGACAGGGGTGGACCCCTCCACTTT. This translates into CSARDRGGPLHF.

This clonotype was found many times. The genes are TRBV4-1 and TRBJ1-5, with D tentatively TRBD1 (5 bases). The V gene's germline CDR1 is MGHRA and CDR2 YSYEKL. The CDR3 is made up of 15 amino acids. Trimming took 3 bases from V and 5 from J, leaving 14 bases between them. In DNA, the CDR3 is TGCGCCAGCAGCCAGGGGTGGGGGGAGCATCAGCCCCAGCATTTT. Its protein is CASSQGWGEHQPQHF.

The CDR3 DNA sequence: TGTGCCAGCAGCAAAGGGGCCGGGACAGCCTACGAGCAGTACTTC. Translating it yields CASSKGAGTAYEQYF. The V call is TRBV21-1, the J call TRBJ2-7; the table gives TRBD1 as D, unverified against the DNA. TRBV21-1 is assigned pseudogene status. The CDR3 is made up of 15 amino acids.

V and J are TRBV20-1 and TRBJ2-3; the D is unclear. With 0 bases removed from V and 6 bases from J, the gap between germline ends came to 13 bases. This CDR3 has 14 amino acids. In germline, CDR1 is DFQATT, CDR2 SNEGSKA (reference sequence). CDR3 region: CSARDGLYGDTQYF. CDR3 DNA: TGCAGTGCTAGAGATGGGTTATACGGGGATACGCAGTATTTT.

This clonotype was found a few times. The chain joins TRBV6-1 to TRBJ2-5; 7 nucleotides agree with TRBD1. V lost 5 bases to trimming and J lost 5 bases; unmatched junction nucleotides: 8. The CDR3 has 14 amino acids. CDR1 is MNHNS, CDR2 SASEGT, per germline. The CDR3 region is CASSPNDREETQYF. As DNA, the CDR3 is TGTGCCAGCAGTCCGAACGACAGGGAGGAGACCCAGTACTTC.

The V gene is TRBV27, the J gene TRBJ2-5; TRBD1 agrees at 9 bases. Germline-derived CDR1 and CDR2 are MNHEY and SMNVEV (reference sequence). The CDR3 covers 13 residues. The V and J ends lost 1 base and 11 bases, in that order; junction bases with no gene match: 5. CDR3 sequence: CASSLWGQGGQYF. CDR3 nucleotides: TGTGCCAGCAGTTTATGGGGACAGGGTGGGCAGTACTTC.

This clonotype was detected a few times. The chain employs TRBV5-1 and TRBJ2-1; TRBD2 matches 11 bases. CDR1 is SGHRS and CDR2 is YFSETQ in the germline V gene. Losses at the gene ends were 4 bases for V and 6 bases for J; bases not matched to a gene: 6. CDR3 length: 15 amino acids. CDR3 region: CASSGTGLAGNEQFF. Written as DNA, the CDR3 is TGCGCCAGCAGCGGGACAGGACTAGCGGGCAATGAGCAGTTCTTC.

The chain uses TRBV29-1 and TRBJ2-1, with D possibly called TRBD1 or TRBD2 (7 bases each). Trimming left V 6 bases short and J 8 bases short, with 14 bases between. This CDR3 contains 12 residues. From germline, CDR1 is SQVTM and CDR2 ANQGSEA. CDR3 sequence: CSVGDSGDEQFF. CDR3 DNA: TGCAGCGTAGGGGACAGCGGGGATGAGCAGTTCTTC.

This clonotype was observed a handful of times. CDR3 nucleotide sequence: TGCAGCGTTCCGGACAGGGAGGGGCCCTATGGCTACACCTTC. It codes for CSVPDREGPYGYTF. The V gene is TRBV29-1, the J gene TRBJ1-2; 8 bases are a match to TRBD1. The CDR3 extends over 14 amino acids. J gave up 4 bases and V 5 bases, and 9 bases lay outside the gene matches. Per germline, CDR1 SQVTM and CDR2 ANQGSEA.

This clonotype was observed many times. This may stem from a read error, because a much larger clone lies one nucleotide away. The chain employs TRBV7-2 and TRBJ2-1, with D possibly matching TRBD1 (6 bases). The DNA matches TRBJ2-7 better at its end, which makes the J call doubtful. This CDR3 is 15 amino acids long. Germline CDR1 and CDR2: SGHTA and FQGNSA. The CDR3 protein is CASSLGAGTYNEQYF. The CDR3 DNA follows: TGTGCCAGCAGCTTGGGGGCAGGGACCTACAATGAGCAGTACTTC.

The rearrangement uses TRBV2 and TRBJ2-3; D gene unclear. Trimming cost V 6 bases and J 6 bases, with 7 bases left between them. The CDR3 runs 11 residues. Germline loops: CDR1 SNHLY, CDR2 FYNNEI. In DNA, the CDR3 is TGTGCCAGCAGAGTCGCCGATACGCAGTATTTT. Encoded protein: CASRVADTQYF. Looking up the rest from reference TRBV2 and TRBJ2-3 gives the full variable domain: EPEVTQTPSHQVTQMGQEVILRCVPISNHLYFYWYRQILGQKVEFLVSFYNNEISEKSEIFDDQFSVERPDGSNFTLKIRSTKLEDSAMYFCASRVADTQYFGPGTRLTVL.

This clonotype occurred a few times. CDR3 amino acids: CASKTHNEQFF. The CDR3 nucleotides read TGTGCCAGCAAAACCCACAATGAGCAGTTCTTC. The chain combines TRBV3-1 with TRBJ2-1; D not resolved. CDR3 length: 11 amino acids. V was clipped by 7 bases and J by 5 bases, with 6 bases between them. Per germline, CDR1 LGHDT and CDR2 YNNKEL (reference sequence).

This clonotype appeared a single time. The rearrangement links TRBV9 to TRBJ2-1, with TRBD2 identical over 12 bases. CDR1 and CDR2 (germline): SGDLS, YYNGEE. J was trimmed by 2 bases and V by 3 bases; bases with no gene match: 3. This CDR3 contains 16 residues. CDR3 nucleotides: TGTGCCAGCAGCGGACTAGCGGGAGCTACCTACAATGAGCAGTTCTTC. Amino acids: CASSGLAGATYNEQFF. The full variable domain, its missing parts supplied by reference TRBV9 and TRBJ2-1, is DSGVTQTPKHLITATGQRVTLRCSPRSGDLSVYWYQQSLDQGLQFLIQYYNGEERAKGNILERFSAQQFPDLHSELNLSSLELGDSALYFCASSGLAGATYNEQFFGPGTRLTVL.

The gene calls are TRBV9 and TRBJ1-2; 9 bases agree with TRBD1. This CDR3 has 16 residues. The V gene end was trimmed by 3 bases and the J gene end by 4 bases; junction bases not matched to a gene: 10. Germline CDR1 is SGDLS and CDR2 is YYNGEE. The CDR3 coding sequence is TGTGCCAGCAGCGCCACCGGGACAGGGAGCGGCTATGGCTACACCTTC. The encoded protein is CASSATGTGSGYGYTF.

The chain carries TRBV5-1 and TRBJ2-3; perhaps TRBD1 as D (5 bases). The germline CDR1 and CDR2 sequences are SGHRS and YFSETQ. The CDR3 totals 16 residues. With 4 bases removed from V and 4 bases from J, the gap between germline ends came to 19 bases. The CDR3 is CASSQSTAYQADTQYF. DNA for the CDR3: TGCGCCAGCAGCCAGTCGACAGCCTATCAAGCAGATACGCAGTATTTT.

This chain connects TRBV4-1 to TRBJ1-6; D is unresolved. CDR1 and CDR2 (germline): MGHRA, YSYEKL. The V gene lost 0 bases and the J gene lost 9 bases, with 12 bases spanning the gap. The CDR3 consists of 15 residues. CDR3 DNA: TGCGCCAGCAGCCAAGAAGTGGCCTGGACTTCACCCCTCCACTTT. Protein sequence: CASSQEVAWTSPLHF.

The chain couples TRBV20-1 to TRBJ2-7; no firm D call. Germline V gene data show CDR1 as DFQATT and CDR2 as SNEGSKA (reference sequence). The CDR3 is made up of 12 amino acids. Trimming stripped 0 bases from V and 2 bases from J, with 5 bases between. The CDR3 coding sequence is TGCAGTGCTAGAGATATTGCCTACGAGCAGTACTTC. It codes for CSARDIAYEQYF.